The source of this T cell receptor beta chain is a study of T-cell memory formation after mild COVID-19 (dated by TCRdb to 2020 to 2022). Some background on the complete study: TCR sequence clusters from the two donors were found to be largely donor specific. In two donors, T-cell clones that expanded and contracted after mild COVID-19 were tracked by sequencing TCRalpha and TCRbeta repertoires over time. Two young, previously healthy adult volunteers made up the cohort, one male and one female. What the work shows at the level of the full study, not this receptor alone: Contracting CD4+ clones were located mainly in the CM and EM memory subsets, whereas CD8+ clones were found to be enriched in EMRA. Only a couple of mild cases were covered by the study, and larger cohorts that include severe cases with pre-infection samples were considered necessary. Clones contracting from day 15 to 85 had balanced CD4/CD8 phenotypes, while a second wave expanding from day 15 to 37 was biased towards CD4+. SARS-CoV-2 specificity of the second-wave clones peaking on day 37 was not confirmed. Some responding clones were detected in pre-infection memory, suggesting pre-existing cross-reactive memory T cells joined the SARS-CoV-2 response.

The CDR3 contains 17 residues, cysteine and phenylalanine counted. Left in the record is the CDR3 DNA by itself, 51 bases read in frame from the first base. According to the germline V gene, CDR1 reads LGHNT and CDR2 reads FRNRAP. For this chain, trimming is 7 bases at the V end and 5 bases at the J end, and the number of junction bases without a gene match is 17. With respect to this clonotype: Its cognate antigen has yet to be identified. Per-nucleotide qualities are absent, and no much larger clonotype sits a single base away.

The run used an Illumina NovaSeq 6000. TCRalpha and TCRbeta cDNA libraries were built by 5'RACE with constant-segment primers, adding sample barcodes and unique molecular identifiers. Trizol reagent was used to extract RNA from every sample. Library amplification was performed in two PCR steps, and a second sample barcode and Illumina TruSeq adapters were introduced in the second step. The libraries were sequenced on an Illumina NovaSeq using 2 x 150 bp paired-end reads. Turning to the authors' computational methods: The reads were demultiplexed and collapsed into UMI-guided consensus sequences using migec v1.2.7. Using mixcr v2.1.11, the UMI consensuses were aligned to TRA and TRB V and J templates and assembled into clonotypes. Expanded or contracted clonotypes were those called significant by both edgeR and NoisET, with noise models trained on biological replicates. For edgeR calls, the thresholds were a false discovery rate-adjusted p below 0.01 and a log2 fold-change of 1. PCA with hierarchical clustering of max-normalized trajectories of the 1000 most abundant clonotypes was used as exploratory dynamics analysis. Separately sequenced CD4+ and CD8+ repertoires were used to assign the CD4 or CD8 phenotype of responding clones. Through fastp at Q25 and MiXCR, TCRdb rebuilt clones from the public reads, retaining in-frame beta chains. A single entry per CDR3 protein holds the most common genes and DNA from its merged rows. In this record, the V and J calls reflect TCRdb's handling and not the investigators' own analysis. The sample table shows about 450,000 distinct CDR3 sequences, and around 22% are seen once. Around 13% of the sample is held by the ten biggest clonotypes.

Ficoll-Paque density gradient centrifugation was the method used to isolate PBMCs. Sequenced input: PBMCs or a T cell subset sorted from them (not recorded which). The rearrangement combines TRBV12-5 with TRBJ2-5, with TRBD1 matching 9 junction bases. This receptor was taken from an adult woman who had mild COVID-19 (a few samples of this study predate the infection). The sample titles of this study are shuffled in the database, so cell type and time point are left out; the donor was told from shared clones. The CDR3 is CASAFTIAGQGPETQYF. The DNA is as follows: TGTGCTAGTGCCTTCACGATCGCGGGACAGGGCCCCGAGACCCAGTACTTC.